This T cell receptor (beta chain) was documented in a study of identical twins (dated by TCRdb to about 2016). Background on the whole study: TCR alpha and beta repertoires from monozygotic twins, unrelated adults of various ages and cord blood were deep-sequenced to test whether fetal clonotypes persist. To rule out contamination, replicate twin experiments were performed at different times with different library preparation protocols. The paper as a whole reports these results and caveats: In beta out-of-frame sequences, excess twin sharing was weaker, because having fewer shared sequences lowered the signal-to-noise ratio. Out-of-frame TCR alpha sharing in monozygotic twins was systematically underestimated by recombination models, whereas sharing between unrelated individuals was in agreement with the recombination models. Because the same donors could not be followed over many years, conclusions were based on cross-sectional statistical analysis. Compared with coincidental sharing between unrelated individuals, out-of-frame TCR alpha sequences shared between twins showed an excess of sequences with low generation probability. Invariant T cells such as MAIT and iNKT could partly confound zero-insertion analyses, though diverse VJ usage argued against this for most clonotypes. Fewer insertions were carried by abundant cord blood beta clonotypes; a weaker similar trend was observed in young adult naive repertoires, while no such trend was observed in memory repertoires.

This clonotype came up a few times. What antigen it recognizes has not been identified. The input lacks base qualities; no much larger clone sits a single base away. Preparation of the library involved 5' RACE. Sequencing was performed on an Illumina HiSeq 2000. Template switching introduced a universal primer binding site; the final cDNA contained a unique molecular identifier, enabling accurate counting of TCR cDNA molecules. Specific primers in the conserved constant-segment region were used to synthesize first-strand cDNA for the TCR alpha and beta chains. Each cDNA library was double barcoded, with a SMART-Mk sample barcode plus Illumina barcodes, to control for contamination. TruSeq adapter sequences, together with Illumina sample barcodes, were added in two successive PCR steps. TCR alpha and beta cDNA libraries were sequenced on the Illumina HiSeq platform with custom primers. On the authors' methods: MiGEC was used to process raw reads and extract unique molecular identifiers, and MiXCR was used to find CDR3 positions. Recombination models were inferred per individual with the repgenHMM and IGoR tools using an EM algorithm. The analysis of shared clonotypes was done with the tcR package in R, with sharing normalized by the product of cloneset sizes. To study raw recombination without the effects of thymic and clonal selection, out-of-frame nonproductive sequences were analyzed. TCRdb passed the public sequencing reads through fastp at Q25 and MiXCR, retaining productive beta sequences. Each CDR3 protein gets just one entry, which takes the most common genes and DNA from the rows behind it. The V and J calls reflect TCRdb's pipeline rather than the authors' work. The sample table contains 520,000 or so distinct CDR3 sequences; only one count was recorded for roughly a fifth of them. The ten largest clones capture 0.8% to 1% of the sample.

Every donor in the study was a healthy Caucasian. Three pairs of female monozygotic twins, all aged about 18 to 30 years, made up the twin cohort. Positive isolation kits from Invitrogen were used to isolate the CD4+ and CD8+ T cell populations. Deletion took 4 bases off V and 1 base off J, with a span of 8 bases between the germline ends. The germline V gene specifies SGHDT as CDR1 and YYEEEE as CDR2. The CDR3 runs 13 residues from the cysteine to the phenylalanine. Kept here is only the CDR3 DNA, which spans 39 bases and is read in frame from base 1. These data were also filed under a second study, of T cells expressing NK-cell markers. The second investigation adds: In sorted CD3+CD56+NKG2C+, CD3+CD56+NKG2C- and CD3+CD56-NKG2C+ T-cell subsets from about 8 donors, TCR beta-chain repertoires were profiled. Of the eight sequenced donors, seven were found to be HCMV-seropositive and one was found to be HCMV-seronegative. In several experiments an anti-gammadeltaTCR antibody was added to restrict sorting to alphabetaTCR-expressing T cells. In six donors, the dominant CD3+CD56+NKG2C+ clonotypes were among the top 10 CD8+ clonotypes and accounted for about 1.0-7.5% of CD8+ T cells. Those dominant clonotypes were again the most abundant among CD3+CD56-NKG2C+ cells in a handful of donors, at roughly 25-65%. It remained unclear whether the expanded NKG2C-expressing T cell clones were specific for HCMV antigens. Randomly selected healthy volunteers, three men and five women, were used as the eight sequenced donors. To determine HCMV serostatus, a commercial ELISA kit was used to detect HCMV-specific IgG in serum. MIGEC was used to demultiplex reads and group the reads by UMI, and MiTCR was used to assemble and quantify clonotypes. To exclude erroneous sequences, any TCR cDNA sequence not supported by at least two reads was discarded. The tcR package was used for downstream repertoire analysis, with clonotypes matched between fractions based on CDR3 nucleotide sequence plus V segment. Antigen specificity was annotated against VDJdb with VDJmatch, allowing one amino acid substitution in CDR3.

The source material was CD4+ T cells sorted from blood. This clonotype was sampled from a woman aged 18 to 35 in good health. Recombination linked TRBV5-6 to TRBJ1-1; there is no confident call for the D gene. The CDR3: CASSRPENTEAFF. The base sequence is TGTGCCAGCAGCAGACCAGAGAACACTGAAGCTTTCTTT.